These T cell receptor beta chains were read from a single sample in a study of blood T cell repertoires in COVID-19. Assay: immunoSEQ multiplex PCR; the TCRdb copy retains only in-frame clones and omits some. This sample has around 310,000 clones; roughly nine tenths occur once, and the top ten carry roughly a tenth. The source material was PBMCs or T cells enriched from blood (not recorded which). Source of these receptors: a woman aged 25 to 45 who had recovered from COVID-19. CDR3s include the opening cysteine and the closing phenylalanine or tryptophan. The D gene is left open where the match is weak. Some rows mark clone size as missing; the rest say once, few, many or name a class of expanded clone.

v_call	clone_size	j_call	d_call	cdr3_aa	cdr3_nt
TRBV10-3	-	TRBJ1-4	-	CAISEARDSTNEKLFF	TGTGCCATCAGTGAGGCTCGGGACTCGACTAATGAAAAACTGTTTTTT
TRBV3-1/TRBV3-2	-	TRBJ1-1	-	CASSQTGGGTEAFF	TGTGCCAGCAGCCAAACCGGGGGAGGCACTGAAGCTTTCTTT
TRBV6-5	once	TRBJ2-7	TRBD1	CASSYSGTGSSYEQYF	TGTGCCAGCAGTTACTCCGGGACAGGTAGCTCCTACGAGCAGTACTTC
TRBV30	once	TRBJ2-1	TRBD2	CAWSALAGKAYNEQFF	TGTGCCTGGAGTGCCCTAGCGGGAAAAGCCTACAATGAGCAGTTCTTC
TRBV7-9	-	TRBJ2-4	TRBD1	CASSSYRGSVNIQYF	TGTGCCAGCAGCTCCTACAGGGGGAGTGTTAACATTCAGTACTTC
TRBV25-1	-	TRBJ1-2	-	CASSEYDRGYTF	TGTGCCAGCAGTGAATATGACAGAGGCTACACCTTC
TRBV4-1	-	TRBJ2-7	TRBD1	CASSQPGQGSEQYF	TGCGCCAGCAGCCAACCGGGACAGGGTTCCGAGCAGTACTTC
TRBV7-2	-	TRBJ1-5	-	CASSPSTDQPQHF	TGTGCCAGCAGTCCTAGCACCGATCAGCCCCAGCATTTT
TRBV7-9	-	TRBJ1-3	-	CASSLGQARGNTIYF	TGTGCCAGCAGCTTAGGGCAGGCGCGCGGAAACACCATATATTTT
TRBV10-1	few	TRBJ1-4	-	CASSESATNEKLFF	TGCGCCAGCAGTGAGTCCGCAACTAATGAAAAACTGTTTTTT
TRBV5-1	-	TRBJ1-5	TRBD1	CASSLGTGAQPQHF	TGCGCCAGCAGCTTGGGGACAGGGGCCCAGCCCCAGCATTTT
TRBV1	-	TRBJ2-3	-	CTSSQVSGLAGSTTRTDTQYF	TGCACCAGCAGCCAAGTCTCCGGACTAGCGGGAAGTACCACCCGCACAGATACGCAGTATTTT
TRBV29-1	-	TRBJ2-3	-	CSVVQSLSTDTQYF	TGCAGCGTTGTACAGTCCCTCAGCACAGATACGCAGTATTTT
TRBV4-2	-	TRBJ2-1	TRBD2	CASSQDSGRAREQFF	TGTGCCAGCAGCCAAGATAGCGGGAGAGCTCGTGAGCAGTTCTTC
TRBV19	-	TRBJ1-5	TRBD1	CASSIPRTGLPNQPQHF	TGTGCCAGTAGTATACCCCGGACAGGGCTTCCCAATCAGCCCCAGCATTTT
TRBV4-3	-	TRBJ2-2	-	CASSHDGAPTGELFF	TGCGCCAGCAGCCACGACGGAGCCCCCACCGGGGAGCTGTTTTTT
TRBV4-3	-	TRBJ2-7	TRBD1	CASSHAATGSSYEQYF	TGCGCCAGCAGCCATGCCGCGACAGGGAGCTCCTACGAGCAGTACTTC
TRBV7-9	once	TRBJ2-3	-	CASSRALASTDTQYF	TGTGCCAGCAGTCGCGCTCTAGCTAGCACAGATACGCAGTATTTT
TRBV15	-	TRBJ2-2	-	CATSRMSGGPNTGELFF	TGTGCCACCAGCAGGATGAGTGGAGGGCCTAACACCGGGGAGCTGTTTTTT
TRBV19	-	TRBJ1-2	-	CASMPAEADGYTF	TGTGCCAGTATGCCGGCTGAGGCGGATGGCTACACCTTC
TRBV4-3	once	TRBJ2-1	TRBD2	CASSRQPGLGYEQFF	TGCGCCAGCAGCCGCCAACCGGGACTAGGATATGAGCAGTTCTTC
TRBV5-5	-	TRBJ1-2	-	CASSHSPPKIHRVYNYGYTF	TGTGCCAGCAGCCACTCACCCCCTAAAATTCACAGGGTGTACAACTATGGCTACACCTTC
TRBV7-2	-	TRBJ2-2	TRBD1	CASSLRQGARAGELFF	TGTGCCAGCAGCCTACGACAGGGGGCAAGGGCCGGGGAGCTGTTTTTT